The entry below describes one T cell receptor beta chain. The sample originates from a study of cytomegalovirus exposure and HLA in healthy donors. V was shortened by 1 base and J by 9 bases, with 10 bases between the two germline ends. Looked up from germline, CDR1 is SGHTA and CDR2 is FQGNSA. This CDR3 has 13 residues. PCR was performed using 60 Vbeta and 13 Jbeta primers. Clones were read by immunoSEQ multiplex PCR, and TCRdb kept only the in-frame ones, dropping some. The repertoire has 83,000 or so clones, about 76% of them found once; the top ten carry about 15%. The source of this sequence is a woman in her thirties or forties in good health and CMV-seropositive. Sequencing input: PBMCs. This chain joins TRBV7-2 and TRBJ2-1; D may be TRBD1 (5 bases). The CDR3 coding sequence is TGTGCCAGCAGCTTAGTAGGGGCAACTGAGCAGTTCTTC. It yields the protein CASSLVGATEQFF.